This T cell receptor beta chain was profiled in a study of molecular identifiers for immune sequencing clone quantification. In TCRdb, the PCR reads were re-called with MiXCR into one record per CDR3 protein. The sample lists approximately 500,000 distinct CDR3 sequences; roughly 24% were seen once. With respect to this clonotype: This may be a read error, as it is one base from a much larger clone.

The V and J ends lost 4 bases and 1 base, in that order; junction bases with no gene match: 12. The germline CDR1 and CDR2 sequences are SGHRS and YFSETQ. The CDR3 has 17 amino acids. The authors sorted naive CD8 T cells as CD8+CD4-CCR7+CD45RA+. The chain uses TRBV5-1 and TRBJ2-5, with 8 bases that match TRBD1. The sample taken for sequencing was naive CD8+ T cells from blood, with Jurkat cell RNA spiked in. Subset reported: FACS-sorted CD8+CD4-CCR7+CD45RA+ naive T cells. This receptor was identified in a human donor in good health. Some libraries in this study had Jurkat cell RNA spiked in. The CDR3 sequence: CASSIPPGTGFQETQYF. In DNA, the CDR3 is TGCGCCAGCAGCATACCCCCCGGGACAGGATTCCAAGAGACCCAGTACTTC.